This T cell receptor (beta chain) is drawn from a study of monozygotic twins with inflammatory bowel disease. TCRdb reworked the 5' RACE reads into one entry per CDR3 protein, no DNA. This table holds 310,000 or so distinct CDR3 sequences. The study, taken as a whole, reports: Healthy co-twins had higher TCRbeta inverse Simpson diversity than their IBD twins. Discrimination among different T cell subtypes was not achievable. With others, IBD patients shared fewer clonotypes than healthy twins did, especially with disease activity.

CDR3 length: 16 amino acids. Germline V gives CDR1 SGHRS, CDR2 YFSETQ. A word on this clonotype: Its specificity is unknown.

V gene TRBV5-1 combines with J gene TRBJ1-6; with no DNA, the TCRdb D assignment of TRBD1 cannot be verified. The sequence derives from a human donor with ulcerative colitis or Crohn's disease, or a healthy co-twin of an affected twin (not recorded which). What was sequenced was blood. CDR3 sequence reads: CASSLGGQGHNSPLHF.